The sequence of this T cell receptor (beta chain) was determined in a study of T cells in Graves' hyperthyroidism and ophthalmopathy. This CDR3 contains 13 residues. The J segment lost 5 bases and the V segment lost 6 bases, leaving 3 bases of the junction unmatched. Germline V gene data show CDR1 as SNHLY and CDR2 as FYNNEI. This clonotype was recorded only once. RNA transcripts were the template for amplifying TCR beta CDR3 regions. TCR CDR3 underwent first-round RT-PCR with the HTBI primer set. TCRdb reanalysed the multiplex PCR reads using MiXCR and keeps one entry per CDR3 protein. The table has about 46,000 distinct CDR3 sequences, roughly 49% seen once; the top ten hold over 30%.

V and J are TRBV2 and TRBJ2-7; 11 bases agree with TRBD2. Sequencing was carried out using peripheral blood or thyroid tissue (not recorded which). The sequence was collected from a woman in her forties or fifties with Graves' hyperthyroidism. This CDR3 is CASRRLAGHEQYF. CDR3 bases: TGTGCCAGCAGGAGACTAGCGGGACACGAGCAGTACTTC.